These 28 T cell receptor beta chains originate from one sample sequenced in a study of fetal regulatory T cell absence and autoimmunity. This table comes from immunoSEQ multiplex PCR, and its TCRdb copy is limited to in-frame clones, with some not included. The table shows about 95,000 clones, with about two thirds occurring only once. Sequencing input: pancreas tissue. Source of these receptors: a male donor with IPEX syndrome.

The chain combines TRBV30 with TRBJ2-7; D is perhaps TRBD1 or TRBD2 (5 bases each). This CDR3 is 16 amino acids long. With 2 bases removed from V and 9 bases from J, the gap between germline ends came to 26 bases. CDR1 is GTSNPN and CDR2 is SVGIG in the germline V gene (reference sequence). The CDR3 is CAWSSYSGHPPPAQYF. CDR3 in DNA: TGTGCCTGGAGTAGCTACTCGGGGCACCCTCCTCCAGCGCAGTACTTC. The variable domain in full, with the rest retrieved from reference TRBV30 and TRBJ2-7, is SQTIHQWPATLVQPVGSPLSLECTVEGTSNPNLYWYRQAAGRGLQLLFYSVGIGQISSEVPQNLSASRPQDRQFILSSKKLLLSDSGFYLCAWSSYSGHPPPAQYFGPGTRLTVT.

V is TRBV27 and J is TRBJ1-2, with TRBD1 matching over 9 bases. Germline CDR1 and CDR2: MNHEY and SMNVEV (reference sequence). The CDR3 covers 15 residues. V shed 6 bases, J shed 3 bases, and the junction held 8 bases outside the gene matches. CDR3 in DNA: TGTGCCAGCAGCCCTACAGGGGGCAGGGACTATGGCTACACCTTC. Protein: CASSPTGGRDYGYTF.

This chain joins TRBV5-1 and TRBJ2-7; a possible D gene is TRBD1 (6 bases). CDR3 length: 13 residues. V lost 3 bases and J 5 bases, leaving 12 bases between the germline ends. Germline CDR1 reads SGHRS; CDR2 reads YFSETQ. The CDR3 coding sequence is TGCGCCAGCAGCTCCGGACAGTGGCACGAGCAGTACTTC. The encoded protein is CASSSGQWHEQYF. Full variable domain (remainder filled in from reference TRBV5-1 and TRBJ2-7): KAGVTQTPRYLIKTRGQQVTLSCSPISGHRSVSWYQQTPGQGLQFLFEYFSETQRNKGNFPGRFSGRQFSNSRSEMNVSTLELGDSALYLCASSSGQWHEQYFGPGTRLTVT.

V is TRBV13 and J is TRBJ1-5, with a tentative D call TRBD1 (6 bases). V was cut by 5 bases and J by 5 bases, with 7 bases left in between. The germline V gene encodes CDR1 PRHDT and CDR2 FYEKMQ (reference sequence). This CDR3 comprises 12 residues. The CDR3 bases are TGTGCCAGCAGCCGACAGGATCAGCCCCAGCATTTT. Residues: CASSRQDQPQHF.

This clone was seen a few times. V gene TRBV6-1 combines with J gene TRBJ1-2; no clear D. Trimming left V 5 bases short and J 0 bases short, with 4 bases between. Germline V gene sequence: CDR1 MNHNS, CDR2 SASEGT. The CDR3 covers 12 residues. CDR3 nucleotide sequence: TGTGCCAGCAGTACAGCTAACTATGGCTACACCTTC. Encoded protein: CASSTANYGYTF.

The J gene is TRBJ1-1, the V gene TRBV19, with TRBD1 as a possible D gene (5 bases). The germline V gene has CDR1 LNHDA and CDR2 SQIVND (reference sequence). The CDR3 has 13 residues. Trimming pared 1 base from V and 7 bases from J, leaving 10 bases between. CDR3 amino acids: CASSIGGELEAFF. As DNA, the CDR3 is TGTGCCAGTAGTATAGGGGGCGAACTTGAAGCTTTCTTT.

This chain connects TRBV9 to TRBJ2-7; 7 bases are a match to TRBD1. The ends lost 4 bases at V and 3 bases at J; junction bases unmatched: 7. The CDR3 length is 14 residues. Germline V gene data show CDR1 as SGDLS and CDR2 as YYNGEE. CDR3 DNA: TGTGCCAGCAGCTTCCGACAGGGTAACTACGAGCAGTACTTC. Translating it yields CASSFRQGNYEQYF.

The chain links TRBV10-2 to TRBJ2-3; D might be TRBD2 (6 bases). The CDR3 totals 13 residues. Germline CDR1 reads WSHSY; CDR2 reads SAAADI. Trimming took off 8 bases at V and 0 bases at J, with 9 bases between the two ends. The CDR3 reads CASETSSTDTQYF. In DNA, the CDR3 is TGCGCCAGCGAAACTAGCAGCACAGATACGCAGTATTTT.

This sequence joins TRBV12-5 and TRBJ2-7; 11 bases fit TRBD2. The CDR3 is 17 residues long. Germline CDR1 LGHNT, CDR2 FRNRAP. J lost 2 bases, V lost 0 bases, and 6 bases had no gene match. The CDR3 here is CASGLVGRLAGPYEQYF. The CDR3 region has the DNA TGTGCTAGTGGTTTGGTAGGGAGACTAGCGGGACCCTACGAGCAGTACTTC.

A few counts support this clone. The V and J genes are TRBV9 and TRBJ2-7; 8 positions match TRBD2. The CDR3 length is 14 residues. V shed 0 bases, J shed 7 bases, and the junction held 6 bases outside the gene matches. Germline V lookup: CDR1 SGDLS, CDR2 YYNGEE. The CDR3 sequence is CASSVGLAGKEQYF. The CDR3 DNA reads as TGTGCCAGCAGCGTAGGGCTAGCGGGTAAAGAGCAGTACTTC.

The CDR3 DNA is TGCGCCAGCAGCTTGCGGACAGCAAGGTCGCCCCTCCACTTT. Protein sequence: CASSLRTARSPLHF. This chain joins TRBV5-1 and TRBJ1-6; a possible D gene is TRBD1 (6 bases). This CDR3 region has 14 residues. CDR1 SGHRS and CDR2 YFSETQ come from the germline V gene. Trimming left V 1 base short and J 13 bases short, with 15 bases between.

This chain links TRBV11-3 with TRBJ2-5; D possibly corresponds to TRBD1 (5 bases). The CDR3 totals 11 residues. V lost 5 bases and J 4 bases, leaving 5 bases between the germline ends. In germline, CDR1 is SGHNT, CDR2 YENEEA. For the CDR3, the DNA is TGTGCCAGCAGCCAGGGAGAGACCCAGTACTTC. This gives the protein CASSQGETQYF.

The chain combines TRBV4-3 with TRBJ1-5; TRBD1 matches 8 bases. This CDR3 spans 14 amino acids. Germline values: CDR1 LGHNA, CDR2 YSLEER. V was pared by 3 bases and J by 5 bases, with 3 bases of the junction left unmatched. The CDR3 sequence: CASSQDRVHQPQHF. DNA for the CDR3: TGCGCCAGCAGCCAGGACAGGGTGCATCAGCCCCAGCATTTT.

V is TRBV2 and J is TRBJ2-3; D may be TRBD1 or TRBD2 (5 bases each). The CDR3 spans 13 residues. Germline V CDR1 and CDR2: SNHLY, FYNNEI. V was pared by 7 bases and J by 1 base, with 9 bases between. CDR3 region: CASKRGGTDTQYF. The CDR3 bases are TGTGCCAGCAAGAGAGGGGGCACAGATACGCAGTATTTT. Complete variable domain (other parts from reference TRBV2 and TRBJ2-3): EPEVTQTPSHQVTQMGQEVILRCVPISNHLYFYWYRQILGQKVEFLVSFYNNEISEKSEIFDDQFSVERPDGSNFTLKIRSTKLEDSAMYFCASKRGGTDTQYFGPGTRLTVL.

The gene calls are TRBV7-6 and TRBJ2-1; D may be TRBD2 (6 bases). Trimming stripped 7 bases from V and 3 bases from J, with 13 bases between. Germline V gene lookup returns CDR1 SGHVS and CDR2 FNYEAQ. This CDR3 region has 14 residues. The DNA for the CDR3 is TGTGCCAGCACCCCGGGACTGGTCTACAATGAGCAGTTCTTC. Translated: CASTPGLVYNEQFF.

V usage is TRBV7-9 and J usage is TRBJ2-2; TRBD2 matches at 11 bases. Trimming at V came to 2 bases and at J to 1 base, leaving 0 bases not matched to a gene. The CDR3 consists of 16 residues. CDR1 and CDR2 (germline): SEHNR, FQNEAQ (reference sequence). DNA of the CDR3: TGTGCCAGCAGCTTACTAGCGGGGGGGAACACCGGGGAGCTGTTTTTT. Protein sequence: CASSLLAGGNTGELFF.

This chain links TRBV6-1 with TRBJ1-5; no clear D gene. CDR3 size: 19 residues. V was shortened by 1 base and J by 0 bases, with 19 bases between the two germline ends. Germline V gene sequence: CDR1 MNHNS, CDR2 SASEGT. DNA of the CDR3: TGTGCCAGCAGTGAAGGTGTCGGGTATTGGAGCTATAGCAATCAGCCCCAGCATTTT. It encodes CASSEGVGYWSYSNQPQHF.

The chain has TRBV7-9 and TRBJ1-2; 9 bases line up with TRBD1. V dropped 0 bases and J dropped 2; count of bases not matched to a gene: 1. CDR1 is SEHNR, CDR2 FQNEAQ, per germline (reference sequence). The length of the CDR3 is 15 residues. CDR3 coding DNA: TGTGCCAGCAGCTTAGCGGGACAGGGAAACTATGGCTACACCTTC. Translated: CASSLAGQGNYGYTF.

This chain joins TRBV18 and TRBJ2-3, with TRBD2 matching 7 bases. V gave up 2 bases and J gave up 0 bases; unmatched junction bases: 8. Germline CDR1 KGHSH, CDR2 LQKENI. The CDR3 has 17 residues. The CDR3 DNA follows: TGTGCCAGCTCACCAATCGCTAGCGGAGCTAGCACAGATACGCAGTATTTT. Its protein product is CASSPIASGASTDTQYF.

The V gene is TRBV6-5, the J gene TRBJ1-1; D is possibly TRBD1 (6 bases). The CDR3 loop spans 13 amino acids. V gave up 5 bases and J gave up 1 base, with 8 bases separating them. Germline CDR1 reads MNHEY; CDR2 reads SVGAGI. CDR3 loop: CASSPRGNTEAFF. In DNA form, the CDR3 reads TGTGCCAGCAGTCCCAGGGGGAACACTGAAGCTTTCTTT.

The chain carries TRBV15 and TRBJ2-7, with 8 bases lining up with TRBD1. CDR3 size: 15 residues. In germline, CDR1 is LNHNV, CDR2 YYDKDF (reference sequence). J lost 3 bases, V lost 4 bases, and 8 bases had no gene match. CDR3 sequence: CATSTPGQVNYEQYF. The CDR3 bases are TGTGCCACCAGCACCCCGGGACAGGTAAACTACGAGCAGTACTTC.

The chain combines TRBV2 with TRBJ1-2, with 7 bases matching TRBD1. The ends lost 3 bases at V and 7 bases at J; junction bases unmatched: 8. The germline V gene has CDR1 SNHLY and CDR2 FYNNEI. The CDR3 is 14 amino acids. DNA of the CDR3: TGTGCCAGCAGTGAGTTTGACAGGGTTCTTGGCTACACCTTC. This sequence encodes CASSEFDRVLGYTF.

Concerning this clone: One junction end disagrees with the germline gene, perhaps due to a read error. This rearrangement joins TRBV7-9 to TRBJ1-1, with D perhaps TRBD1 (6 bases). CDR3 size: 14 residues. Germline assignment: CDR1 SEHNR and CDR2 FQNEAQ (reference sequence). The CDR3, as DNA: TGTGCCAGCAGTTTAGGGGGTCGGACCACTGAAGCTTTCTTT. It translates to CASSLGGRTTEAFF. The whole variable domain, remainder taken from reference TRBV7-9 and TRBJ1-1, is DTGVSQNPRHKITKRGQNVTFRCDPISEHNRLYWYRQTLGQGPEFLTYFQNEAQLEKSRLLSDRFSAERPKGSFSTLEIQRTEQGDSAMYLCASSLGGRTTEAFFGQGTRLTVV.

This rearrangement joins TRBV11-3 to TRBJ1-2, with D perhaps matching TRBD1 (5 bases). Trimming stripped 3 bases from V and 4 bases from J, with 6 bases between. The CDR3 spans 12 residues. From germline, CDR1 is SGHNT and CDR2 YENEEA. CDR3 residues: CASSFQGYGYTF. Here the CDR3 DNA reads TGTGCCAGCAGCTTCCAGGGCTATGGCTACACCTTC.

The chain has TRBV30 and TRBJ2-1; 12 bases match TRBD2. V shed 8 bases, J shed 0 bases, and the junction held 11 bases outside the gene matches. Germline assignment: CDR1 GTSNPN and CDR2 SVGIG (reference sequence). The CDR3 is made up of 17 amino acids. The CDR3, as DNA: TGTGCCGGACGAACTAGCGGGAGGAAGAGCTCCTACAATGAGCAGTTCTTC. This translates into CAGRTSGRKSSYNEQFF.

The chain combines TRBV5-1 with TRBJ2-5, with D uncertain. This CDR3 spans 11 amino acids. Looked up from germline, CDR1 is SGHRS and CDR2 is YFSETQ. V was shortened by 1 base and J by 4 bases, with 2 bases between the two germline ends. The DNA for the CDR3 is TGCGCCAGCAGCTTGTCAGAGACCCAGTACTTC. Amino acids: CASSLSETQYF.

The rearrangement links TRBV11-2 to TRBJ1-6, with no clear D. Deletions cut 0 bases from V and 0 bases from J, with 6 bases between. Germline values: CDR1 SGHAT, CDR2 FQNNGV. The CDR3 runs to 16 residues. CDR3 protein: CASSLDLSSYNSPLHF. CDR3 nucleotides: TGTGCCAGCAGCTTAGATCTCAGCTCCTATAATTCACCCCTCCACTTT. Filled out from reference TRBV11-2 and TRBJ1-6, the complete variable domain reads EAGVAQSPRYKIIEKRQSVAFWCNPISGHATLYWYQQILGQGPKLLIQFQNNGVVDDSQLPKDRFSAERLKGVDSTLKIQPAKLEDSAVYLCASSLDLSSYNSPLHFGNGTRLTVT.

This clone appeared a few times. In the same sample, other DNA sequences code for this CDR3. The V gene is TRBV5-6, the J gene TRBJ2-3; D unclear. Looked up from germline, CDR1 is SGHDT and CDR2 is YYEEEE. Trimming took off 5 bases at V and 1 base at J, with 5 bases between the two ends. The CDR3 sequence is 12 residues long. The CDR3 DNA is TGTGCCAGCAGTCGAGGCACAGATACGCAGTATTTT. Protein product: CASSRGTDTQYF.